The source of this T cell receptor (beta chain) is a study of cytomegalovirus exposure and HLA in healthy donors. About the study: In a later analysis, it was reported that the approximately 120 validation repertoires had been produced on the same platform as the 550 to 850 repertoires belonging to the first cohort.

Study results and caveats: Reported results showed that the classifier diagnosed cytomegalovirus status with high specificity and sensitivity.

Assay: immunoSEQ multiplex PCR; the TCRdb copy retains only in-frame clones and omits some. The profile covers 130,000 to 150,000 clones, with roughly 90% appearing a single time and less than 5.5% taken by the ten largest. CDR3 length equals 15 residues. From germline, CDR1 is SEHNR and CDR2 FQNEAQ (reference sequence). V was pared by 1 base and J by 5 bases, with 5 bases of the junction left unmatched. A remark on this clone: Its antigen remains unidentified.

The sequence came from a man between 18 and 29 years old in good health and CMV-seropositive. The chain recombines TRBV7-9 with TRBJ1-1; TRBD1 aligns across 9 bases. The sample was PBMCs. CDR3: CASSLGDRDRTEAFF. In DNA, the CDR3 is TGTGCCAGCAGCTTAGGGGACAGGGACCGAACTGAAGCTTTCTTT.